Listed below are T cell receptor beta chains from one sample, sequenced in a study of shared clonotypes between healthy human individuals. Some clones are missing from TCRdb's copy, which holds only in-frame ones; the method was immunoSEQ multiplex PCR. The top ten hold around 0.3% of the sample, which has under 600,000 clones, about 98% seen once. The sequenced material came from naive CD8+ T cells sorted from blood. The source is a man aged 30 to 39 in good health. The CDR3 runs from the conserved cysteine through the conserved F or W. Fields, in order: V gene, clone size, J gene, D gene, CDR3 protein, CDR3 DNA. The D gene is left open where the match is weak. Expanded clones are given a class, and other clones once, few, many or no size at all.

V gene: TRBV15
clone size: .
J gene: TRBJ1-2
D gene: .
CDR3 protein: CATRGGDYGYTF
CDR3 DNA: TGTGCCACCAGAGGGGGGGACTATGGCTACACCTTC

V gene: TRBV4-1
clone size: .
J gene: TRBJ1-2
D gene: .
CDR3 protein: CASSQGGRLGYTF
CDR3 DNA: TGCGCCAGCAGCCAAGGTGGTCGTCTGGGCTACACCTTC

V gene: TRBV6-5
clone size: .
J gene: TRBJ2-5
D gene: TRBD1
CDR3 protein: CASSYTGGREQYF
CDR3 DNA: TGTGCCAGCAGTTACACAGGGGGCAGGGAGCAGTACTTC

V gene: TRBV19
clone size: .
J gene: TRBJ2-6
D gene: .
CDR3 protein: CASSMKWSGANVLTF
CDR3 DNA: TGTGCCAGTAGTATGAAATGGTCTGGGGCCAACGTCCTGACTTTC

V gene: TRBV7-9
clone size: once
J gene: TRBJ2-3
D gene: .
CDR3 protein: CASSPSRTEADTQYF
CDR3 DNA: TGTGCCAGCAGCCCATCGCGGACAGAAGCAGATACGCAGTATTTT

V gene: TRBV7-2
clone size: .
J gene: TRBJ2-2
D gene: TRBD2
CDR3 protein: CASSLFGLAGGDEELFF
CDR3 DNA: TGTGCCAGCAGCTTATTCGGTCTAGCGGGAGGAGACGAGGAGCTGTTTTTT

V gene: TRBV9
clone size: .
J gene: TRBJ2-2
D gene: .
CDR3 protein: CASSVWGYTGELFF
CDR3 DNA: TGTGCCAGCAGCGTATGGGGTTACACCGGGGAGCTGTTTTTT

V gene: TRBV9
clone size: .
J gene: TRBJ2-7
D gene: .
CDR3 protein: CASSSRSSYEQYF
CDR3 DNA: TGTGCCAGCAGCTCCCGGAGCTCCTACGAGCAGTACTTC

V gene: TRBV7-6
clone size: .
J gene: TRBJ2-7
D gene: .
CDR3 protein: CASSLLQGTYEQYF
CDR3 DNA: TGTGCCAGCAGCTTATTGCAGGGGACCTACGAGCAGTACTTC

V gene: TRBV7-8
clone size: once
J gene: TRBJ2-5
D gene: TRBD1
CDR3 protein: CASSLPHRTGGVTAQETQYF
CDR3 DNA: TGTGCCAGCAGCTTACCTCATCGGACAGGTGGTGTTACCGCCCAAGAGACCCAGTACTTC

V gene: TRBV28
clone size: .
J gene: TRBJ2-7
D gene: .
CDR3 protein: CASRQGLGEQYF
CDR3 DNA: TGTGCCAGCCGACAGGGACTGGGCGAGCAGTACTTC

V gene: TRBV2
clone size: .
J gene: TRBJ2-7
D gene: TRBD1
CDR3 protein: CASRGTGGAYEQYF
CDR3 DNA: TGTGCCAGCAGGGGGACAGGGGGCGCCTACGAGCAGTACTTC

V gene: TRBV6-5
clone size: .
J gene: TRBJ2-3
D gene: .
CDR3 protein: CASSPDSTDTQYF
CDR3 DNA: TGTGCCAGCAGTCCGGACAGCACAGATACGCAGTATTTT

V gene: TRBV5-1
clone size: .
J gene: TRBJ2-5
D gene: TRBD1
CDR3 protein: CASSERTGGQETQYF
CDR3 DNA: TGCGCCAGCAGCGAACGGACAGGGGGCCAAGAGACCCAGTACTTC

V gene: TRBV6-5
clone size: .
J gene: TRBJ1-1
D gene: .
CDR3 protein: CASSLQKNTEAFF
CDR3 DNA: TGTGCCAGCAGTCTACAGAAGAACACTGAAGCTTTCTTT